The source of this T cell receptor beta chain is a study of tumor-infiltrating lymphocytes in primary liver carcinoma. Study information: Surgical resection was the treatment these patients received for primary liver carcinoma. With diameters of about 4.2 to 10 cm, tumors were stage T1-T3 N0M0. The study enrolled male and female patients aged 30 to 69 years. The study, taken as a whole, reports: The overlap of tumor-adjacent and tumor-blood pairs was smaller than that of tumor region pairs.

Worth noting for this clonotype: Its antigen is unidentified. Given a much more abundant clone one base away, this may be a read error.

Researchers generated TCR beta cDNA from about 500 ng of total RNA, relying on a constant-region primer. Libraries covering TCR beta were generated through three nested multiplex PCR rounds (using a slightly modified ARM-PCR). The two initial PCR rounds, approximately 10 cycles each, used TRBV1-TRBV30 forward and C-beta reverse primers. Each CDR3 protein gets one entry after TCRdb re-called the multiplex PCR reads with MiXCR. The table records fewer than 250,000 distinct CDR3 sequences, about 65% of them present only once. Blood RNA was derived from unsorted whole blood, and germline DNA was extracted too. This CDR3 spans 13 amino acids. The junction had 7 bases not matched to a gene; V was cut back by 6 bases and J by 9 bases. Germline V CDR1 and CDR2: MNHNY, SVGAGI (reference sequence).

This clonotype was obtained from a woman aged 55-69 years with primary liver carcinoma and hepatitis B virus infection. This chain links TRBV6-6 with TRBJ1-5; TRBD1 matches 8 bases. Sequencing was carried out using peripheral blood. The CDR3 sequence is CASRDREGRPQHF. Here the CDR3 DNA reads TGTGCCAGCAGGGACAGGGAGGGTCGGCCCCAGCATTTT.